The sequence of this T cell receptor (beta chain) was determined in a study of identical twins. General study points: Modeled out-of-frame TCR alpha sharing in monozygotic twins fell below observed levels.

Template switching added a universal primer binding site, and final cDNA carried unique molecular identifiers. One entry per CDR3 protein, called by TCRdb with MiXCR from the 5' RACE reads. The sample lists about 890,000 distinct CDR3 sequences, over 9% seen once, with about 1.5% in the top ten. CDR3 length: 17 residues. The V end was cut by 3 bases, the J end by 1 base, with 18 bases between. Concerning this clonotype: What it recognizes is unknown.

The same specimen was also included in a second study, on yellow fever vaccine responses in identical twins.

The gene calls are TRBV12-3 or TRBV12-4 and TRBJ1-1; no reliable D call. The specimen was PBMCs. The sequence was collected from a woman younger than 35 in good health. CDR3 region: CASSFSSRRMGNTEAFF. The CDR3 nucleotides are TGTGCCAGCAGTTTTTCCAGTCGCCGGATGGGGAACACTGAAGCTTTCTTT.